This TCR beta chain was sequenced in a study of spatial heterogeneity in lung cancer (dated by TCRdb to about 2019). Study-level background: Beta-chain transcripts were consistently detected in greater numbers than alpha-chain transcripts, which likely reflected higher beta-chain transcript abundance. A strong correlation was found between TCR transcript counts in tumor regions and a T cell transcriptional module score from matched bulk RNA-seq. In the raw uncorrected reads, each unique combination of TCR and UMI appeared on average more than ten times. In non-small cell lung cancer, the study quantitatively compared TCR alpha and beta repertoires across several tumor regions, matched nontumor lung, and blood. Nonsynonymous mutation counts, determined by whole-exome sequencing of tumor tissue, were related to features of the TCR repertoire. At surgery, over 200 tumor regions, 64 matched nontumor lung samples and 56 PBMC samples were TCR-sequenced for both alpha and beta chains. Broad study findings and their caveats: The tumor nonsynonymous mutation count correlated with the number of expanded alpha and beta TCRs within the tumor. Counts of ubiquitous and regional expanded TCRs correlated with counts of ubiquitous and regional nonsynonymous mutations, respectively. TCR-seq was estimated to cover only roughly 7% of tumor T cells for alpha chains and roughly 12% for beta chains. Additional single-cell paired TCR alpha and beta sequencing was considered necessary to confirm, at a functional level, the hypothesis that regional TCRs recognize regional mutations.

In light of the paper, this sample's time point label describes: sample taken at primary tumor resection. The donors were about 65 patients from the lung TRACERx cohort who had early-stage, untreated non-small cell lung cancer. Without any cell sorting, TCR sequencing was performed on whole RNA extracted either from tumor and nontumor lung tissue or from cryopreserved PBMC samples. A patient was chosen for TCR sequencing only when enough RNA was available from at least two tumor regions. A lung pathologist reviewed the tumor and adjacent nontumor lung specimens before the specimens were selected. Library method: 5' RACE. TCRdb records NextSeq 500 as the sequencer. In the TCR library protocol, a unique molecular identifier was attached to each TCR cDNA molecule so that PCR and sequencing errors could be corrected. On the authors' methods: TCR identification, UMI-based error correction and CDR3 extraction were all carried out with Decombinator tools. TCRs above a frequency of 2 per 1,000, corresponding to the top 1% of the tumor frequency distribution, were defined as expanded. Expanded tumor TCRs statistically deemed absent (corrected P<0.05) from at least one tumor region were classed as regional, and all other expanded tumor TCRs were classed as ubiquitous. Rényi diversity was computed with the R vegan package after subsampling each repertoire 100 times to 5,000 TCRs. CDR3 similarity networks were built from amino acid triplet string-kernel similarity, connecting CDR3s with pairwise similarity above 0.82. In TCRdb, the public reads were trimmed at Q25 with fastp and aligned with MiXCR, with productive beta chains retained. Identical CDR3 protein sequences are pooled into one entry, listed with their most common genes and DNA. The V and J calls were not made by the authors but by TCRdb's processing. The sample yields approximately 10,000 distinct CDR3 sequences; 5% to 6.5% were counted once. The biggest ten clones account for about 29% of the sample.

V gives up 6 bases and J gives up 8 bases, and the segment between their germline ends measures 11 bases. From the germline V gene, CDR1 is SNHLY and CDR2 is FYNNEI. The cysteine opens and the phenylalanine closes a CDR3 of 12 amino acids. CDR3 DNA is the only sequence kept; it has 36 bases, read in frame from the first base. This clonotype was observed many times. It has no known antigen specificity. Qualities for individual bases were not recorded, and no much larger clone is one base off. The rearrangement combines TRBV2 with TRBJ2-1, with the D gene not clear enough to name. The TCR comes from a male donor with early-stage non-small cell lung cancer. The source was lung tumor tissue, collected at surgery. The CDR3 protein is CASREDGDEQFF. The sequenced DNA: TGTGCCAGCAGAGAGGACGGCGATGAGCAGTTCTTC. Supplemented by the reference TRBV2 and TRBJ2-1 proteins around the CDR3, the complete variable domain is EPEVTQTPSHQVTQMGQEVILRCVPISNHLYFYWYRQILGQKVEFLVSFYNNEISEKSEIFDDQFSVERPDGSNFTLKIRSTKLEDSAMYFCASREDGDEQFFGPGTRLTVL.